This T cell receptor (beta chain) was sequenced in a study of T cells after posttransplantation cyclophosphamide. A marrow graft followed busulfan-fludarabine conditioning, with cyclophosphamide on days +3 and +4. Measured with immunoSEQ multiplex PCR; TCRdb has only the in-frame clones, and not every one. The sample has approximately 40,000 clones, around 80% seen once. Points on this clone: Antigen: not known.

The CDR3 runs 14 residues. CDR1 is MNHEY, CDR2 SMNVEV, per germline (reference sequence). With 6 bases removed from V and 0 bases from J, the gap between germline ends came to 9 bases. Study-wide findings and caveats: Blood and skin or GI T cell repertoires showed limited TRB overlap. Recipient CMV seropositivity and CMV reactivation strongly tracked TRB clonality. Donor-recipient repertoire similarity was low at 1-2 months, rising over year one.

This TCR derives from a female patient aged 35 to 55 who received an allogeneic stem cell transplant from a related donor, was CMV-positive, and had no GVHD. The T cells may partly be graft donor cells. The source material was CD4+ T cells sorted from blood, sampled around 2,000 days after a stem cell transplant with posttransplant cyclophosphamide. V is TRBV27 and J is TRBJ1-3; D is unresolved. CDR3: CASSPGISGNTIYF. CDR3 sequence (DNA): TGTGCCAGCAGCCCCGGGATCTCTGGAAACACCATATATTTT.